This T cell receptor (beta chain) was sequenced during a study of technical replicates of blood from a few donors. Only in-frame clones appear in the TCRdb table, and some are missing; sequencing was by immunoSEQ multiplex PCR. This sample has 45,000 to 55,000 clones, with 94% found just once. The ends lost 4 bases at V and 3 bases at J; junction bases unmatched: 8. This CDR3 comprises 17 residues. Per germline, CDR1 WNHNN and CDR2 SYGVQD (reference sequence). The TCR sequence derives from a human donor in good health. Sequencing was done on a sample of T cells isolated from PBMCs. This chain uses TRBV10-1 with TRBJ2-2, with TRBD2 identical over 10 bases. The DNA for the CDR3 is TGCGCCAGCAGTGGTGCCGGGACTAGCGAAGACACCGGGGAGCTGTTTTTT. Translated: CASSGAGTSEDTGELFF.